Here is one T cell receptor beta chain with its context. The antigen is unknown. The data are from a study of shared clonotypes between healthy human individuals. Study-wide results and limits: Sharing across a few donors was seen in 4% to 6.5% of naive CD4 clonotypes. Inspection by rarefaction showed sorted-subset sequencing to be incomplete despite large depth.

The assay was run at deep level. The assay was immunoSEQ multiplex PCR, and TCRdb's table has in-frame clones only and misses some. Seen here are around 2,000,000 clones, about 94% observed once, and the top ten hold around 1.1%. The naive CD8 subset, CD45RO-negative cells positively selected for CCR7, excluded terminally differentiated effector memory CD45RA+ cells. Trimming stripped 5 bases from V and 0 bases from J, with 7 bases between. This CDR3 has 14 amino acids. The germline V gene encodes CDR1 SGHVS and CDR2 FNYEAQ. The chain links TRBV7-6 to TRBJ1-4; no clear D. Source material: naive CD8+ T cells sorted from blood. The sequence came from a young man in good health. The CDR3 nucleotides read TGTGCCAGCAGCCGGGCTGCAACTAATGAAAAACTGTTTTTT. Its protein product is CASSRAATNEKLFF.